Following are 19 T cell receptor beta chains from one sample sequenced in a study of B cell selection in AIRE deficiency. Sorting defined conventional CD4 T cells as CD4+CD127+. The method was immunoSEQ multiplex PCR; TCRdb's version includes in-frame clones alone and lacks a portion of them. The sample yields tens of thousands of clones, 95% to 98% seen once. The specimen sequenced was conventional CD4+ T cells sorted from PBMCs. These receptors originate from a human donor with AIRE deficiency.

V gene TRBV2 combines with J gene TRBJ1-1; D remains ambiguous. Trimming left V 3 bases short and J 0 bases short, with 11 bases between. Germline V gene lookup returns CDR1 SNHLY and CDR2 FYNNEI. The CDR3 loop spans 15 amino acids. CDR3 in amino acids: CASSELGRLNTEAFF. The CDR3 nucleotides read TGTGCCAGCAGTGAGTTGGGCAGATTGAACACTGAAGCTTTCTTT.

The chain employs TRBV4-1 and TRBJ2-3; 8 nucleotides match TRBD2. J gave up 4 bases and V 1 base, and 4 bases lay outside the gene matches. From germline, CDR1 is MGHRA and CDR2 YSYEKL. The CDR3 length is 15 residues. CDR3 coding DNA: TGCGCCAGCAGCCAAGCGGGGGGGAGGGCAGATACGCAGTATTTT. Translated, it gives CASSQAGGRADTQYF.

This sequence joins TRBV6-5 and TRBJ1-1; the D gene is possibly TRBD1 (5 bases). The CDR3 has 14 amino acids. Between the trimmed V and J ends, which lost 4 bases and 2 bases, there was a span of 11 bases. From germline, CDR1 is MNHEY and CDR2 SVGAGI. The CDR3 DNA reads as TGTGCCAGCAGTTTAAGGGGTGTAAACACTGAAGCTTTCTTT. Translated: CASSLRGVNTEAFF.

This sequence joins TRBV5-4 and TRBJ1-6, with D perhaps matching TRBD1 (6 bases). The CDR3 runs 13 residues. Germline V lookup: CDR1 SGHNT, CDR2 YYREEE (reference sequence). V lost 5 bases and J 10 bases, leaving 13 bases between the germline ends. DNA for the CDR3: TGTGCCAGCAGGGGGGGGGCAGGATCACCCCTCCACTTT. Its protein product is CASRGGAGSPLHF.

V is TRBV28 and J is TRBJ2-2; no definite D call. CDR3 length: 14 residues. Looked up from germline, CDR1 is MDHEN and CDR2 is SYDVKM. V shed 4 bases and J shed 0 bases, with 6 bases lying between them. The CDR3 region has the DNA TGTGCCAGCAGTTCGGACCCGAACACCGGGGAGCTGTTTTTT. This codes for CASSSDPNTGELFF.

The J gene is TRBJ2-5, the V gene TRBV11-3; D is undetermined. Germline loops: CDR1 SGHNT, CDR2 YENEEA. V lost 5 bases, J lost 4 bases, and 11 bases lay in between. The CDR3 sequence is 13 residues long. The CDR3 is CASSKDGTETQYF. The DNA for the CDR3 is TGTGCCAGCAGCAAAGACGGAACAGAGACCCAGTACTTC.

This sequence joins TRBV7-9 and TRBJ2-7; 10 bases map to TRBD2. The germline V gene encodes CDR1 SEHNR and CDR2 FQNEAQ (reference sequence). Trimming cost V 3 bases and J 1 base; bases outside gene matches: 0. This CDR3 contains 14 residues. The CDR3 DNA is TGTGCCAGCAGCTTGACTAGCGGGTCCTACGAGCAGTACTTC. It specifies CASSLTSGSYEQYF.

V and J are TRBV27 and TRBJ1-2; TRBD1 is a possible D gene (6 bases). The germline CDR1 and CDR2 sequences are MNHEY and SMNVEV (reference sequence). This CDR3 is 15 amino acids long. Trimming removed 6 bases from V and 3 bases from J, with 17 bases in between. The CDR3 DNA reads TGTGCCAGCAGCTGGGAAGGGGGGCTTCACTATGGCTACACCTTC. As protein: CASSWEGGLHYGYTF.

This clone occurred once. This chain connects TRBV28 to TRBJ1-2; 8 nucleotides agree with TRBD1. The CDR3 has 14 residues. The germline V gene encodes CDR1 MDHEN and CDR2 SYDVKM. Trimming cost V 3 bases and J 7 bases; bases outside gene matches: 7. The CDR3 is CASSFDAGGGGYTF. The CDR3 DNA reads TGTGCCAGCAGTTTCGATGCAGGGGGCGGTGGCTACACCTTC.

The chain has TRBV11-2 and TRBJ2-7, with TRBD2 matching over 7 bases. CDR1 SGHAT and CDR2 FQNNGV come from the germline V gene. V gave up 5 bases and J gave up 6 bases; unmatched junction bases: 10. The CDR3 has 14 residues. The CDR3 region is CASSGKGGGREQYF. Here the CDR3 DNA reads TGTGCCAGCAGCGGAAAGGGCGGGGGTCGCGAGCAGTACTTC.

The chain is built from TRBV6-6 and TRBJ2-1, with 11 bases fitting TRBD2. Germline V gene sequence: CDR1 MNHNY, CDR2 SVGAGI (reference sequence). The V and J ends lost 6 bases and 6 bases, in that order; junction bases with no gene match: 7. The CDR3 loop spans 15 amino acids. This CDR3 reads CASRPRGTSGNEQFF. CDR3 DNA sequence: TGTGCCAGCAGACCACGGGGGACTAGCGGCAATGAGCAGTTCTTC.

The chain carries TRBV30 and TRBJ2-2, with D perhaps matching TRBD1 or TRBD2 (7 bases each). Germline lookup yields CDR1 GTSNPN and CDR2 SVGIG (reference sequence). The V gene lost 6 bases and the J gene lost 1 base, with 12 bases spanning the gap. This CDR3 has 14 residues. CDR3 residues: CACRGEGNTGELFF. The CDR3 DNA reads TGTGCCTGCAGGGGGGAGGGGAACACCGGGGAGCTGTTTTTT.

The gene calls are TRBV11-2 and TRBJ2-2, with D uncertain. Looked up from germline, CDR1 is SGHAT and CDR2 is FQNNGV. V lost 1 base to trimming and J lost 3 bases, with 6 bases between them. CDR3 length equals 14 residues. In DNA, the CDR3 is TGTGCCAGCAGCTTAGGTCCGGACACCGGGGAGCTGTTTTTT. The encoded protein is CASSLGPDTGELFF.

The chain employs TRBV27 and TRBJ1-1, with 7 bases aligning to TRBD1. V lost 6 bases to trimming and J lost 3 bases; unmatched junction nucleotides: 4. The CDR3 length is 13 residues. Germline V gene data show CDR1 as MNHEY and CDR2 as SMNVEV (reference sequence). The CDR3 protein is CASRIDRDTEAFF. In nucleotides, the CDR3 is TGTGCCAGCAGGATCGACAGGGACACTGAAGCTTTCTTT.

The chain carries TRBV25-1 and TRBJ2-3; a weak D match, TRBD1 (6 bases). The CDR3 has 14 amino acids. The V gene's germline CDR1 is MGHDK and CDR2 SYGVNS. V lost 8 bases, J lost 1 base, and 13 bases lay in between. In nucleotides, the CDR3 is TGTGCCAGCGGCAGGGGTTGGGGCACAGATACGCAGTATTTT. It yields the protein CASGRGWGTDTQYF.

This rearrangement joins TRBV6-5 to TRBJ2-7; D unclear. CDR1 is MNHEY, CDR2 SVGAGI, per germline. The CDR3 runs to 12 residues. Trimming took off 4 bases at V and 4 bases at J, with 8 bases between the two ends. Written as DNA, the CDR3 is TGTGCCAGCAGTTTGGCAAAATACGAGCAGTACTTC. It is translated as CASSLAKYEQYF.

The chain combines TRBV19 with TRBJ1-1; a weak D match, TRBD1 (5 bases). Germline V gives CDR1 LNHDA, CDR2 SQIVND (reference sequence). V gave up 5 bases and J gave up 0 bases, with 7 bases separating them. This CDR3 has 13 residues. The CDR3 bases are TGTGCCAGTAGTCGAGGGGTGAACACTGAAGCTTTCTTT. It translates to CASSRGVNTEAFF.

The CDR3 here is CASSFDPGGASGEKLFF. The DNA of the CDR3 is TGCGCCAGCAGCTTTGATCCAGGGGGGGCCTCCGGTGAAAAACTGTTTTTT. The chain carries TRBV5-1 and TRBJ1-4; TRBD1 aligns across 7 bases. Germline-derived CDR1 and CDR2 are SGHRS and YFSETQ. The length of the CDR3 is 17 residues. The trim removed 2 bases at V and 7 bases at J, leaving 14 bases unmatched.

Only one count was recorded for this clone. The chain combines TRBV4-1 with TRBJ2-7, with 8 bases identical to TRBD2. CDR1 is MGHRA, CDR2 YSYEKL, per germline. V was pared by 6 bases and J by 0 bases, with 4 bases of the junction left unmatched. This CDR3 comprises 14 residues. The CDR3 sequence: CASRLAGSSYEQYF. As DNA, the CDR3 is TGCGCCAGCAGGTTAGCGGGGAGCTCCTACGAGCAGTACTTC.